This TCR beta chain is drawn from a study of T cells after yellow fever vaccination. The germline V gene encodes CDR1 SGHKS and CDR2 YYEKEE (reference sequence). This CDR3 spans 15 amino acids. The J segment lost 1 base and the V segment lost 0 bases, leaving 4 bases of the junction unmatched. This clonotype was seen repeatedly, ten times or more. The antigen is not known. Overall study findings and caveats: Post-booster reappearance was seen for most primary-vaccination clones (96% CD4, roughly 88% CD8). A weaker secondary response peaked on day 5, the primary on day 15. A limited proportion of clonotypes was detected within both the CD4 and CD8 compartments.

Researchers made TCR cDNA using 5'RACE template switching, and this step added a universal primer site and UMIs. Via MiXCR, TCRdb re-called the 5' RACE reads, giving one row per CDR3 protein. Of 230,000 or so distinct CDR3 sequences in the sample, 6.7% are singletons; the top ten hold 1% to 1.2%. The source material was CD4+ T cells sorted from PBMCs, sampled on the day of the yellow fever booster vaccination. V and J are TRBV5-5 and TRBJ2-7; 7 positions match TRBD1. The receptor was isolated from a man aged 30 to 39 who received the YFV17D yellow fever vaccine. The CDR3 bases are TGTGCCAGCAGCTTGGGACAGGGCCGATCCTACGAGCAGTACTTC. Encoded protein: CASSLGQGRSYEQYF.